This T cell receptor beta chain was observed in a study of cytomegalovirus exposure and HLA in healthy donors. Study-wide results and caveats: Specific recognition of CMV antigens was confirmed in vitro for a few chains (all CMV-associated). HLA allele associations emerged for about 16,000 TCR beta sequences in a later analysis, at 0.05 false discovery rate.

With 60 Vbeta and 13 Jbeta primers, the PCR was carried out. Per the study methods: A later analysis tallied approximately 87 million unique TCR beta chains, 9 million to 12 million of them shared. Assay: immunoSEQ multiplex PCR; the TCRdb copy retains only in-frame clones and omits some. V, J and clone size were drawn from that table, and D and trimming were deduced from the DNA. The sample includes about 89,000 clones, 85% of them seen just once. A word on this clone: The antigen is unknown.

The study sampled nominally healthy donors, though unrecorded immune exposures were likely. This CDR3 has 15 residues. The V gene end was trimmed by 6 bases and the J gene end by 7 bases; junction bases not matched to a gene: 8. From germline, CDR1 is LNHDA and CDR2 SQIVND (reference sequence). The genes are TRBV19 and TRBJ2-2; TRBD1 matches 10 bases. This receptor was identified in a man aged 35 to 55 in good health and CMV-seropositive. Sequencing used PBMCs. CDR3 sequence: CASRIGQGVNGELFF. In DNA, the CDR3 is TGTGCCAGTAGGATCGGACAGGGGGTAAACGGGGAGCTGTTTTTT.